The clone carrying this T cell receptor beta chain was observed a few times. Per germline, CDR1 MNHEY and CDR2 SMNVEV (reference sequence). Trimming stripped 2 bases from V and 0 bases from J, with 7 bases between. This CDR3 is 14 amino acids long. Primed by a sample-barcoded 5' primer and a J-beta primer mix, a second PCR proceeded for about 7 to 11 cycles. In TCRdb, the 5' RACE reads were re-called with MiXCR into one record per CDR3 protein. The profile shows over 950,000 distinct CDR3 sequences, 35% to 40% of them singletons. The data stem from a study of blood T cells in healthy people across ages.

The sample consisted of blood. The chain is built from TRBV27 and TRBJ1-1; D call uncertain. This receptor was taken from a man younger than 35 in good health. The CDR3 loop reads CASSLRLMNTEAFF. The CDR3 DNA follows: TGTGCCAGCAGTTTACGGCTGATGAACACTGAAGCTTTCTTT.